This T cell receptor beta chain appears in the sequencing data of a study of T cell responses to AZD1222 COVID-19 vaccine. General observations from the study: Seropositivity was recorded at baseline in only a handful of AZD1222 recipients. Unmutated variant regions reportedly attract nearly half of all spike-specific TCRs. Donor demographics were predominantly white British with a female majority; clonal diversity may be underestimated.

A remark on this clone: Its antigen is as yet unknown.

Trimming at V came to 7 bases and at J to 4 bases, leaving 5 bases not matched to a gene. The CDR3 covers 13 residues. In germline, CDR1 is SQVTM, CDR2 ANQGSEA. Assay: immunoSEQ multiplex PCR; the TCRdb copy retains only in-frame clones and omits some. This sample has 150,000 to 200,000 clones, with less than 90% found just once. The receptor was derived from an adult in good health. Sequencing used peripheral blood, obtained on day 0 of AZD1222 vaccination. The chain joins TRBV29-1 to TRBJ2-2; 8 bases are shared with TRBD2. The CDR3 region is CSGSGRITGELFF. The CDR3 nucleotides are TGCAGCGGAAGCGGGAGAATCACCGGGGAGCTGTTTTTT.